This paragraph covers one T cell receptor (beta chain) sequence. The entry originates in a study of shared clonotypes between healthy human individuals. Here immunoSEQ multiplex PCR was the method, and the copy in TCRdb shows in-frame clones only, minus some. The data show roughly 650,000 clones, approximately 96% seen once. Naive-designated CD8 cells lacked CD45RO, were positively enriched for CCR7, and omitted terminally differentiated effector memory CD45RA+ cells. V was pared by 3 bases and J by 4 bases, with 13 bases between. Germline V lookup: CDR1 LNHDA, CDR2 SQIVND (reference sequence). The CDR3 is 15 amino acids.

The rearrangement uses TRBV19 and TRBJ1-3; D remains unclear. Sequenced material: naive CD8+ T cells sorted from blood. This TCR derives from a woman in her twenties or thirties in good health. The CDR3: CASSIDESWGNTIYF. Here the CDR3 DNA reads TGTGCCAGTAGTATCGATGAGTCGTGGGGAAACACCATATATTTT.